The clone carrying this TCR beta chain has only a few counts. Trimming cost V 5 bases and J 4 bases, with 14 bases left between them. This CDR3 is built from 13 residues. Germline assignment: CDR1 GTSNPN and CDR2 SVGIG (reference sequence). The data originate from a study of blood T cell repertoires in COVID-19. About the study: Researchers got acute and convalescent COVID-19 samples from the United States, Italy and Spain.

Using immunoSEQ multiplex PCR, the repertoire was profiled, and TCRdb retains in-frame clones only, with some absent. The table includes 88,000 or so clones, roughly 85% detected once. This sequence originates from a human donor in a cohort sampled during active COVID-19. The chain carries TRBV30 and TRBJ1-1, with TRBD1 as a possible D gene (6 bases). The sample taken for sequencing was peripheral blood. Written as DNA, the CDR3 is TGTGCCTGGGAAACAGGGTCCGGCACTGAAGCTTTCTTT. Its translation is CAWETGSGTEAFF.